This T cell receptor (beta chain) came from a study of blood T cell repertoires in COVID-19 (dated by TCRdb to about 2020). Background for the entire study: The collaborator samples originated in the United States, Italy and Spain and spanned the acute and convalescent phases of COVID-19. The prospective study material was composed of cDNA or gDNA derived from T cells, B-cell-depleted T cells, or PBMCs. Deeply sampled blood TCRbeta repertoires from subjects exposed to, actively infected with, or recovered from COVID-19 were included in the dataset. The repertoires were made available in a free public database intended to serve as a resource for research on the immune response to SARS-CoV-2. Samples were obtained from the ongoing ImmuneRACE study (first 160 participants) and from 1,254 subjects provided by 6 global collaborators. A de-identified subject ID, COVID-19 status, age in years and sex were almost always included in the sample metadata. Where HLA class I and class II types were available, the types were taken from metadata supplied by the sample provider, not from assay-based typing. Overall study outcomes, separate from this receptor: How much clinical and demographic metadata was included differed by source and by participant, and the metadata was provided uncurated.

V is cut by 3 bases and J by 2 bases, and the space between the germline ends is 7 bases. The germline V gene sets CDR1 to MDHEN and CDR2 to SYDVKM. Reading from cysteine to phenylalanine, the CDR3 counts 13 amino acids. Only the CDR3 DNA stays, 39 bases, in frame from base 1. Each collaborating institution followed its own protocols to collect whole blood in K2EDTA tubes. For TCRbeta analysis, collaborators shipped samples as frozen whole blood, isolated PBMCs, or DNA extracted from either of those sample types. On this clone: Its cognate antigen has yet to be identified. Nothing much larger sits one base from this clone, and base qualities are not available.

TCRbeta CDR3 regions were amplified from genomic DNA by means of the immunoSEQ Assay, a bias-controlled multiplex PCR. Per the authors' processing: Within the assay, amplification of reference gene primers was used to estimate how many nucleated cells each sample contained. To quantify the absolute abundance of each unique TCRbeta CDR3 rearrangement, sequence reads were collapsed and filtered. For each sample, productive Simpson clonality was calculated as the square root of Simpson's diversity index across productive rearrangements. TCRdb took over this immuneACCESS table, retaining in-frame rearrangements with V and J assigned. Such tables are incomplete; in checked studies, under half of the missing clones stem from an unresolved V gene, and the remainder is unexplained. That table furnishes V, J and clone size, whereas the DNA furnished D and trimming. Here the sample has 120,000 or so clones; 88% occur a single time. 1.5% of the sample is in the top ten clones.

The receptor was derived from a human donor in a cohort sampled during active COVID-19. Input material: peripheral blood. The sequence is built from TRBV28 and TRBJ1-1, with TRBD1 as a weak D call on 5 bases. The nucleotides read TGTGCCAGCAGTTTGGGGCTTAACACTGAAGCTTTCTTT. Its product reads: CASSLGLNTEAFF.